This T cell receptor beta chain came from a study of CD8 T cells in Susac syndrome. Study-wide background: Among the Susac syndrome patients who underwent sequencing, about 6 had clinically active disease, while roughly 8 of them were in remission.

V lost 7 bases and J 0 bases, leaving 13 bases between the germline ends. The CDR3 totals 14 residues. Germline CDR1 and CDR2: SNHLY and FYNNEI. Random-hexamer reverse transcription was applied to 0.5 to 1 ug RNA. TCRdb re-called the immunoSEQ multiplex PCR reads through MiXCR, storing one row per CDR3 protein. The sample has over 150,000 distinct CDR3 sequences; 85% to 95% are singletons. The sequence was collected from a human donor with Susac syndrome. The chain combines TRBV2 with TRBJ2-7; no clear D. Material: CD4+ T cells from PBMCs. The CDR3 DNA reads as TGTGCCAGCAAGGTAGCTACGACCTCCTACGAGCAGTACTTC. It is translated as CASKVATTSYEQYF.